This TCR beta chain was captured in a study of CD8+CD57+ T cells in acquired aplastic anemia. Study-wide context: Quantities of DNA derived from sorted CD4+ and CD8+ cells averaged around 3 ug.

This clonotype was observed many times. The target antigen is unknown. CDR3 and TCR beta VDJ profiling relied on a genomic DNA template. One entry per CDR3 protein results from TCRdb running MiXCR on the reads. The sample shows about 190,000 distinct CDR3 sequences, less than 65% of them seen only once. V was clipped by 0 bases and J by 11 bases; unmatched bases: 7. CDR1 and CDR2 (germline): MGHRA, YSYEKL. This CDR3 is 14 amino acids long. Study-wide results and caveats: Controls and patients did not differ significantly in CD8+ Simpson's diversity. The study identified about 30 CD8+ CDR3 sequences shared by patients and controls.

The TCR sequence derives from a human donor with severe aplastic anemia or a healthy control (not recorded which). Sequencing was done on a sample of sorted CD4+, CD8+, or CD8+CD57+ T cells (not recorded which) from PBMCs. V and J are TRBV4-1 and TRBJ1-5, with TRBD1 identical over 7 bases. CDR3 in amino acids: CASSQETGSWSQHF. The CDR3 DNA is TGCGCCAGCAGCCAAGAGACAGGGAGTTGGTCCCAGCATTTT.